One sample yielded the 21 T cell receptor beta chains listed below, sequenced in a study of cytotoxic CD8 clonotypes in ibrutinib-treated CLL. Clones were sequenced by immunoSEQ multiplex PCR, and TCRdb holds only the in-frame ones, with some missing. This sample has about 300,000 clones, with about 72% found just once. The material sequenced was PBMCs, taken at disease progression, from a patient treated with ibrutinib. These TCRs come from a human donor with chronic lymphocytic leukemia.

The J gene is TRBJ1-1, the V gene TRBV9, with D perhaps TRBD1 (6 bases). Germline CDR1 reads SGDLS; CDR2 reads YYNGEE. This CDR3 is 13 amino acids long. V gave up 5 bases and J gave up 5 bases, with 13 bases separating them. The CDR3 is CASREEGGTEAFF. DNA of the CDR3: TGTGCCAGCAGAGAAGAGGGGGGGACTGAAGCTTTCTTT.

This sequence joins TRBV11-2 and TRBJ2-1, with a possible D match to TRBD2 (5 bases). This CDR3 has 15 residues. Germline V lookup: CDR1 SGHAT, CDR2 FQNNGV. Trimming left V 5 bases short and J 0 bases short, with 11 bases between. The DNA of the CDR3 is TGTGCCAGCAGCGTAACTAGAAGCTCCTACAATGAGCAGTTCTTC. This translates into CASSVTRSSYNEQFF.

This clone was observed a few times. The chain links TRBV5-6 to TRBJ1-1; TRBD1 might be the D (5 bases). V gave up 2 bases and J gave up 7 bases, with 6 bases separating them. CDR3 size: 11 residues. Germline V gene lookup returns CDR1 SGHDT and CDR2 YYEEEE. CDR3 loop: CASSFDSEAFF. The CDR3 bases are TGTGCCAGCAGCTTTGACAGTGAAGCTTTCTTT.

V is TRBV19 and J is TRBJ1-1, with D possibly TRBD1 on 6 matching bases. The CDR3 runs to 12 residues. V was shortened by 5 bases and J by 7 bases, with 11 bases between the two germline ends. Germline loops: CDR1 LNHDA, CDR2 SQIVND (reference sequence). CDR3 in DNA: TGTGCCAGTAGTCTTGGACAGCTTGAAGCTTTCTTT. Translating it yields CASSLGQLEAFF. Combining the CDR3 with reference TRBV19 and TRBJ1-1 gives the whole variable domain DGGITQSPKYLFRKEGQNVTLSCEQNLNHDAMYWYRQDPGQGLRLIYYSQIVNDFQKGDIAEGYSVSREKKESFPLTVTSAQKNPTAFYLCASSLGQLEAFFGQGTRLTVV.

This clone was observed a handful of times. This chain connects TRBV13 to TRBJ1-4; TRBD1 is a possible D gene (5 bases). V lost 5 bases, J lost 8 bases, and 21 bases lay in between. This CDR3 region has 16 residues. Germline assignment: CDR1 PRHDT and CDR2 FYEKMQ (reference sequence). CDR3 nucleotide sequence: TGTGCCAGCAGCCCCTCGACAGTCCCTAGTGGGGAAAAACTGTTTTTT. Protein product: CASSPSTVPSGEKLFF.

This rearrangement joins TRBV4-1 to TRBJ2-1; 12 nucleotides match TRBD2. J was trimmed by 7 bases and V by 0 bases; bases with no gene match: 13. Germline values: CDR1 MGHRA, CDR2 YSYEKL. CDR3 size: 19 residues. The CDR3 spells CASSQENILAGGPRNEQFF. CDR3 bases: TGCGCCAGCAGCCAAGAGAATATCCTAGCGGGAGGGCCCCGGAATGAGCAGTTCTTC.

V usage is TRBV5-1 and J usage is TRBJ1-1; D possibly corresponds to TRBD1 (6 bases). CDR1 and CDR2 from the germline V gene are SGHRS and YFSETQ. This CDR3 has 14 amino acids. Trimming took 0 bases from V and 5 from J, leaving 11 bases between them. In DNA form, the CDR3 reads TGCGCCAGCAGCTTGGTACAGGGTCCAACTGAAGCTTTCTTT. It yields the protein CASSLVQGPTEAFF.

The chain employs TRBV5-8 and TRBJ1-5; D is perhaps TRBD1 (5 bases). Trimming took off 0 bases at V and 1 base at J, with 8 bases between the two ends. The CDR3 runs to 15 residues. CDR1 and CDR2 (germline): SGHTS, YDEGEE. The DNA for the CDR3 is TGTGCCAGCAGCTTGGTCAGGGAAAGCAATCAGCCCCAGCATTTT. Translated: CASSLVRESNQPQHF.

V usage is TRBV9 and J usage is TRBJ2-2, with D hard to call. Germline V gene lookup returns CDR1 SGDLS and CDR2 YYNGEE. The CDR3 covers 12 residues. V lost 0 bases and J 7 bases, leaving 4 bases between the germline ends. The CDR3 coding sequence is TGTGCCAGCAGCGTAGCGCTCGGGGAGCTGTTTTTT. Translated: CASSVALGELFF.

This chain connects TRBV18 to TRBJ1-2; 7 nucleotides line up with TRBD1. With V trimmed by 3 bases and J by 5 bases, 6 bases remained unmatched. CDR1 KGHSH and CDR2 LQKENI come from the germline V gene. The CDR3 has 14 amino acids. The CDR3 sequence: CASSPAGGQYGYTF. The CDR3 DNA follows: TGTGCCAGCTCACCCGCCGGGGGACAGTATGGCTACACCTTC.

The V gene is TRBV5-4, the J gene TRBJ2-7, with 9 bases fitting TRBD1. There are 17 residues in the CDR3. J gave up 3 bases and V 1 base, and 11 bases lay outside the gene matches. Germline V lookup: CDR1 SGHNT, CDR2 YYREEE (reference sequence). The CDR3 here is CASSLLTGQGIDYEQYF. The CDR3 nucleotides are TGTGCCAGCAGCTTGCTGACGGGACAGGGCATAGACTACGAGCAGTACTTC.

The chain combines TRBV28 with TRBJ2-3, with D uncertain. Germline-derived CDR1 and CDR2 are MDHEN and SYDVKM. CDR3 size: 15 residues. Deletions cut 5 bases from V and 2 bases from J, with 14 bases between. CDR3 nucleotides: TGTGCCAGCAGTCCCCCGGCCAAGATCACAGATACGCAGTATTTT. It specifies CASSPPAKITDTQYF.

This clone was seen just once. J is TRBJ2-3 and V is TRBV29-1, with 11 bases fitting TRBD1. The CDR3 has 18 residues. Trimming cost V 6 bases and J 3 bases; bases outside gene matches: 17. Germline CDR1 is SQVTM and CDR2 is ANQGSEA. In nucleotides, the CDR3 is TGCAGCGTGCAACCGGGACAGGGGGGACTAGCTTGGACAGATACGCAGTATTTT. As protein: CSVQPGQGGLAWTDTQYF.

The chain carries TRBV6-1 and TRBJ2-5, with D possibly being TRBD2 (6 bases). V lost 2 bases and J lost 5, with 15 bases in between. CDR1 and CDR2 from the germline V gene are MNHNS and SASEGT. The CDR3 consists of 15 residues. The CDR3 is CASSESNGGVETQYF. CDR3 DNA: TGTGCCAGCAGTGAATCGAATGGCGGGGTGGAGACCCAGTACTTC.

This clone is a singleton in its sample. The chain uses TRBV25-1 and TRBJ2-1, with D possibly matching TRBD1 (6 bases). CDR3 size: 15 residues. V shed 2 bases and J shed 2 bases, with 10 bases lying between them. Germline V gene data show CDR1 as MGHDK and CDR2 as SYGVNS. CDR3 amino acids: CASSELRGTYNEQFF. The CDR3 coding sequence is TGTGCCAGCAGTGAACTCAGGGGTACCTACAATGAGCAGTTCTTC.

The chain joins TRBV4-2 to TRBJ2-1; 12 bases align to TRBD2. V lost 4 bases and J lost 0; bases outside the gene matches: 10. The CDR3 is 19 residues long. CDR1 LGHNA and CDR2 YNFKEQ come from the germline V gene. For the CDR3, the DNA is TGTGCCAGCAGCCCCCGACTAGCGGGGGTGTCCCGCTCCTACAATGAGCAGTTCTTC. Its protein is CASSPRLAGVSRSYNEQFF.

The rearrangement links TRBV7-9 to TRBJ1-1; perhaps TRBD1 as D (6 bases). Deletions cut 1 base from V and 10 bases from J, with 13 bases between. CDR1 and CDR2 from the germline V gene are SEHNR and FQNEAQ (reference sequence). This CDR3 is 13 amino acids long. The CDR3 here is CASSLEMGQGAFF. The CDR3 DNA sequence: TGTGCCAGCAGCTTAGAAATGGGACAAGGAGCTTTCTTT.

The V and J genes are TRBV27 and TRBJ2-3; 8 bases agree with TRBD1. The CDR3 is made up of 15 amino acids. The J segment lost 2 bases and the V segment lost 4 bases, leaving 5 bases of the junction unmatched. Per germline, CDR1 MNHEY and CDR2 SMNVEV (reference sequence). CDR3: CASSSGQGITDTQYF. Written as DNA, the CDR3 is TGTGCCAGCAGTTCCGGACAGGGTATCACAGATACGCAGTATTTT.

V is TRBV7-9 and J is TRBJ1-1; D might be TRBD1 (5 bases). With 1 base removed from V and 6 bases from J, the gap between germline ends came to 12 bases. The V gene's germline CDR1 is SEHNR and CDR2 FQNEAQ (reference sequence). CDR3 length: 14 amino acids. The chain's CDR3 is CASSLVGGVPEAFF. DNA for the CDR3: TGTGCCAGCAGCTTAGTGGGGGGAGTGCCTGAAGCTTTCTTT.

The chain has TRBV7-6 and TRBJ2-3, with a weak D call TRBD2 (5 bases). This CDR3 contains 16 residues. Germline loops: CDR1 SGHVS, CDR2 FNYEAQ. V was trimmed by 5 bases and J by 3 bases, leaving 18 bases between them. The chain's CDR3 is CASSLRPGSPTDTQYF. The CDR3 DNA reads TGTGCCAGCAGCCTCCGACCGGGGAGCCCTACAGATACGCAGTATTTT.

V gene TRBV7-6 combines with J gene TRBJ2-1; no firm D call. V lost 1 base and J 1 base, leaving 8 bases between the germline ends. There are 15 residues in the CDR3. CDR1 SGHVS and CDR2 FNYEAQ come from the germline V gene. DNA of the CDR3: TGTGCCAGCAGCTTAGGGGTTAGGTCCTACAATGAGCAGTTCTTC. Translating it yields CASSLGVRSYNEQFF.